The entry below gives a single TCR beta chain sequence along with its context. Per the authors' pipeline: Estimated nucleated cell counts came from reference gene primer amplification. This table comes from immunoSEQ multiplex PCR, and its TCRdb copy is limited to in-frame clones, with some not included. V and J calls and clone size are given by that table; D and trimming were obtained from the DNA. Here the sample spans about 130,000 clones, approximately 85% being singletons. This entry comes from a study of blood T cell repertoires in COVID-19. In the study overall: PBMCs, B-cell-depleted T cells, or T cells provided the cDNA or gDNA that made up the material.

The germline CDR1 and CDR2 sequences are SGHTA and FQGTGA. CDR3 length equals 15 residues. After removal of 5 bases from V and 5 bases from J, the junction contained 5 bases not matched to a gene. The receptor's source is a human donor in a cohort sampled during active COVID-19. This rearrangement joins TRBV7-3 to TRBJ2-5; 13 nucleotides match TRBD2. Sequencing was performed on peripheral blood. CDR3 sequence: CASSLGLAGVETQYF. The CDR3 bases are TGTGCCAGCAGCCTAGGACTAGCGGGGGTGGAGACCCAGTACTTC.